What follows describes a single T cell receptor (beta chain). Its specificity is unknown. Trimming shortened V by 8 bases and J by 0 bases, and 11 bases separated the two germline ends. Germline V CDR1 and CDR2: SQVTM, ANQGSEA. The CDR3 contains 13 residues. The data are from a study of beta chain features in type 1 diabetes. Study-wide context: In all, approximately 100,000,000 sorted cells from all samples were analyzed.

General study findings and limits: All four CD4+ subsets from Type 1 diabetes patients carried moderately but significantly shorter TCRB CDR3s. Naive, central memory and Treg TCRB repertoires seemed to resemble each other more closely in patients than they did in healthy donors.

The investigators reverse transcribed all of the isolated RNA, so they sequenced expressed TCRB transcripts. The assay was immunoSEQ multiplex PCR, and TCRdb's table has in-frame clones only and misses some. This sample has 250,000 to 400,000 clones, with approximately 14% found just once. All sorted populations exceeded 95% purity. The source is a man aged 30-40 years in good health. The genes are TRBV29-1 and TRBJ2-4; possibly TRBD2 for D (5 bases). Sequences were obtained from central memory CD4+ T cells from blood. The CDR3 bases are TGCAGCACCTCGGGATTAGCCAAAAACATTCAGTACTTC. Amino acid sequence: CSTSGLAKNIQYF. Complete variable domain (other parts from reference TRBV29-1 and TRBJ2-4): SAVISQKPSRDICQRGTSLTIQCQVDSQVTMMFWYRQQPGQSLTLIATANQGSEATYESGFVIDKFPISRPNLTFSTLTVSNMSPEDSSIYLCSTSGLAKNIQYFGAGTRLSVL.